The 20 T cell receptor beta chains below come from one sample, sequenced in a study of personalized T cell therapy for brain tumors. Sequencing started from RNA extracted from peptide-stimulated T cells. Only in-frame clones appear in the TCRdb table, and some are missing; sequencing was by immunoSEQ multiplex PCR. The data show 1,500 to 2,000 clones, less than 25% seen once. These TCRs are of unknown antigen specificity. Input material: a T cell product expanded with peptides in culture. Every receptor here comes from a human donor with medulloblastoma.

This clone was detected a few times. The V gene is TRBV27, the J gene TRBJ1-1; D is possibly TRBD1 (5 bases). The V gene lost 7 bases and the J gene lost 4 bases, with 13 bases spanning the gap. This CDR3 has 13 amino acids. Germline CDR1 MNHEY, CDR2 SMNVEV (reference sequence). The CDR3 coding sequence is TGTGCCAGCATGGACATAGGAACCACTGAAGCTTTCTTT. Its translation is CASMDIGTTEAFF.

In its sample, this clone was seen many times. V usage is TRBV28 and J usage is TRBJ1-5; D may be TRBD1 (5 bases). Per the germline V gene, CDR1 is MDHEN and CDR2 is SYDVKM. With 5 bases removed from V and 6 bases from J, the gap between germline ends came to 17 bases. The CDR3 loop spans 15 amino acids. This chain's CDR3 is CASSDRDFVSQPQHF. CDR3 DNA: TGTGCCAGCAGTGACCGGGACTTTGTAAGTCAGCCCCAGCATTTT.

Turning to this clone: A junction boundary mismatches the germline segment, possibly from a read error. The same CDR3 arises from other DNA sequences in this sample as well. The V call is TRBV3-1 (or the pseudogene TRBV3-2), the J call TRBJ1-5; D unresolved. There are 15 residues in the CDR3. Germline-derived CDR1 and CDR2 are LGHDT and YNNKEL (reference sequence). The CDR3 loop is CASSPSGDLLAPQHF. In DNA form, the CDR3 reads TGTGCAAGCAGCCCTTCGGGTGACCTATTAGCGCCCCAGCATTTT.

This clone has a count of ten or more. The chain carries TRBV7-9 and TRBJ1-3; 7 bases agree with TRBD1. V shed 1 base and J 0 bases; nucleotides not matched to a gene: 6. CDR3 size: 17 residues. Germline CDR1 is SEHNR and CDR2 is FQNEAQ (reference sequence). CDR3 sequence reads: CASSLGATGFSGNTIYF. The CDR3 DNA reads TGTGCCAGCAGCTTAGGGGCGACAGGGTTCTCTGGAAACACCATATATTTT.

This clone turned up a few times. The chain couples TRBV19 to TRBJ2-7; D unclear. Per the germline V gene, CDR1 is LNHDA and CDR2 is SQIVND (reference sequence). Trimming pared 3 bases from V and 6 bases from J, leaving 12 bases between. This CDR3 has 13 residues. In nucleotides, the CDR3 is TGTGCCAGTAGTATCTCCGACTGGCGCGAGCAGTACTTC. Its translation: CASSISDWREQYF.

Comments on this clone: The junction and the germline gene differ at one end; a read error may be behind it. The gene calls are TRBV4-1 and TRBJ2-1; D is unclear. The length of the CDR3 is 17 residues. Germline V gene sequence: CDR1 MGHRA, CDR2 YSYEKL. The CDR3 nucleotides read TGCCCCAGCAGCCAACCCCCCCACACACGACTCTACAATGAGCAGTTCTTC. It translates to CPSSQPPHTRLYNEQFF.

This clone showed up many times. The rearrangement links TRBV19 to TRBJ2-1, with D maybe TRBD2 (6 bases). V lost 6 bases and J 9 bases, leaving 15 bases between the germline ends. CDR3 size: 13 residues. Germline CDR1 reads LNHDA; CDR2 reads SQIVND (reference sequence). CDR3 in DNA: TGTGCCAGTAGCCTCCTTAAGGGAGGTGAGCAGTTCTTC. Translated, it gives CASSLLKGGEQFF.

Of note for this clone: Germline is not matched at one junction end, which may reflect a read error. The CDR3 nucleotides are TGTGCCAGCAGCCAAGAACCCCGCGCTTGGGCGGGGGCCCGCAATGAGCGGTTCTTC. This translates into CASSQEPRAWAGARNERFF. The gene calls are TRBV4-2 and TRBJ2-1, with D tentatively TRBD2 (7 bases). The germline V gene has CDR1 LGHNA and CDR2 YNFKEQ. The CDR3 is 19 amino acids.

A remark on this clone: With a far larger clone one base away, a read error is the likely cause. The chain joins TRBV12-3 or TRBV12-4 to TRBJ1-5; D is undetermined. The CDR3 loop spans 13 amino acids. CDR3 sequence: CASRRRVDQRQHF. In DNA form, the CDR3 reads TGTGCCAGCAGGCGTCGAGTGGATCAGCGCCAGCATTTT.

This clone has only a few counts. This likely reflects a read error, since a far larger clone is one base away. This chain joins TRBV12-3 or TRBV12-4 and TRBJ2-1, with D hard to call. The CDR3 is made up of 13 amino acids. The CDR3 reads CASSRVEPNDQFF. CDR3 nucleotide sequence: TGTGCCAGCAGTAGAGTAGAGCCCAATGACCAGTTCTTC.

This clone is judged medium-sized. The V and J genes are TRBV7-3 and TRBJ2-7; tentatively, D is TRBD1 (6 bases). V was shortened by 0 bases and J by 3 bases, with 6 bases between the two germline ends. The CDR3 has 13 amino acids. The germline gives CDR1 SGHTA, CDR2 FQGTGA. In nucleotides, the CDR3 is TGTGCCAGCAGCTTAACGGACAGCTACGAGCAGTACTTC. The encoded protein is CASSLTDSYEQYF.

This clone occurred a few times. This sequence joins TRBV2 and TRBJ1-5, with 7 bases identical to TRBD1. From germline, CDR1 is SNHLY and CDR2 FYNNEI. The CDR3 contains 13 residues. The V and J ends lost 5 bases and 4 bases, in that order; junction bases with no gene match: 2. The CDR3 DNA sequence: TGTGCCAGCAGTATGACAGGGAATCAGCCCCAGCATTTT. Protein: CASSMTGNQPQHF.

The rearrangement uses TRBV4-1 and TRBJ2-1; D gene ambiguous. Germline-derived CDR1 and CDR2 are MGHRA and YSYEKL. Between the trimmed V and J ends, which lost 3 bases and 3 bases, there was a span of 18 bases. The CDR3 is 17 amino acids. The DNA for the CDR3 is TGCGCCAGCAGCCATCCCTCCCACACACGACTCTACAATGAGCAGTTCTTC. Protein sequence: CASSHPSHTRLYNEQFF.

This clone is medium-sized within its sample. The chain links TRBV7-9 to TRBJ2-2; TRBD2 aligns across 13 bases. This CDR3 is 19 amino acids long. V lost 1 base to trimming and J lost 7 bases; unmatched junction nucleotides: 12. Germline V CDR1 and CDR2: SEHNR, FQNEAQ (reference sequence). The CDR3 DNA is TGTGCCAGCAGCTTAGATAGTTGGACGGGACTAGCGGGACTCGGGGAGCTGTTTTTT. This sequence encodes CASSLDSWTGLAGLGELFF.

V is TRBV10-3 and J is TRBJ1-6; no definite D call. V lost 6 bases and J lost 6, with 6 bases in between. Germline V gives CDR1 ENHRY, CDR2 SYGVKD. The CDR3 contains 12 residues. The CDR3, as DNA: TGTGCCATCAGACAGAGTAATTCACCCCTCCACTTT. It translates to CAIRQSNSPLHF.

The chain is built from TRBV5-1 and TRBJ2-7; possibly TRBD2 for D (6 bases). The V gene's germline CDR1 is SGHRS and CDR2 YFSETQ. The V end lost 0 bases, the J end lost 3 bases, and 10 bases lay between the germline ends. This CDR3 spans 14 amino acids. DNA of the CDR3: TGCGCCAGCAGCTTGGCCTCTAGCGTCTACGAGCAGTACTTC. Amino acids: CASSLASSVYEQYF.

This clone was counted many times. This chain uses TRBV27 with TRBJ2-1; perhaps TRBD2 as D (6 bases). Looked up from germline, CDR1 is MNHEY and CDR2 is SMNVEV (reference sequence). V was shortened by 2 bases and J by 4 bases, with 9 bases between the two germline ends. The CDR3 covers 14 residues. CDR3 nucleotide sequence: TGTGCCAGCAGTTTAGCGGGAAGGTACAATGAGCAGTTCTTC. Its protein product is CASSLAGRYNEQFF.

This clone was picked up many times. The J gene is TRBJ2-7, the V gene TRBV7-8; 9 nucleotides match TRBD1. Germline V lookup: CDR1 SGHVS, CDR2 FQNEAQ. The CDR3 loop spans 15 amino acids. The V and J ends lost 1 base and 6 bases, in that order; junction bases with no gene match: 7. Here the CDR3 reads CASSLGRTGVSEQYF. The CDR3 DNA reads as TGTGCCAGCAGCTTAGGCCGGACAGGGGTCTCCGAGCAGTACTTC.

This clone was detected many times. This CDR3 reads CASSPLTGNGYTF. For the CDR3, the DNA is TGCGCCAGCAGCCCCCTGACAGGGAACGGCTACACCTTC. The chain joins TRBV5-1 to TRBJ1-2; 7 bases line up with TRBD1. Looked up from germline, CDR1 is SGHRS and CDR2 is YFSETQ. There are 13 residues in the CDR3. J lost 8 bases, V lost 4 bases, and 8 bases had no gene match.

This clone was picked up many times. The chain employs TRBV2 and TRBJ1-1; TRBD1 aligns across 10 bases. The trim removed 5 bases at V and 1 base at J, leaving 4 bases unmatched. Per the germline V gene, CDR1 is SNHLY and CDR2 is FYNNEI. There are 15 residues in the CDR3. CDR3 coding DNA: TGTGCCAGCAGTCTCCGACAGGGGGCGAACACTGAAGCTTTCTTT. It specifies CASSLRQGANTEAFF.